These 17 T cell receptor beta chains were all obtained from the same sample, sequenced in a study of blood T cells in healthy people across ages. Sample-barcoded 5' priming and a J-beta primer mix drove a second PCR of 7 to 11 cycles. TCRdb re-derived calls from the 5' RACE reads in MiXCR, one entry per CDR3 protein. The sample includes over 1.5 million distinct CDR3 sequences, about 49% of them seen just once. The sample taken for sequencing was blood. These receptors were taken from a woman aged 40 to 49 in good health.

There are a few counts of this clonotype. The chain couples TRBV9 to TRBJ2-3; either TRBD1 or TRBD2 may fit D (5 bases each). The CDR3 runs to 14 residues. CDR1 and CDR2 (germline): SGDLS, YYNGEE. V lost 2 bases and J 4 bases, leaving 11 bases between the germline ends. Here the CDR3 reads CASSVSGTADTQYF. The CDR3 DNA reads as TGTGCCAGCAGCGTGTCGGGGACCGCAGATACGCAGTATTTT.

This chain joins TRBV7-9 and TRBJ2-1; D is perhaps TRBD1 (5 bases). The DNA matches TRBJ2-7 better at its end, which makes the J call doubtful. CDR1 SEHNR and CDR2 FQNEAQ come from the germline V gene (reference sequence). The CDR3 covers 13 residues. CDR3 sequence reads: CASSFGAPGEQYF. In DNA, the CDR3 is TGTGCCAGCAGCTTTGGGGCTCCGGGCGAGCAGTACTTC.

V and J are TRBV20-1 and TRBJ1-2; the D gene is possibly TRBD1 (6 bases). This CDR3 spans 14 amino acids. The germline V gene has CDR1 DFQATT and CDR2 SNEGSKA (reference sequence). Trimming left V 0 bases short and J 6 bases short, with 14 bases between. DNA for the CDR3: TGCAGTGCTAGAGATAGGGGGGCGCATGATGGCTACACCTTC. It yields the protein CSARDRGAHDGYTF.

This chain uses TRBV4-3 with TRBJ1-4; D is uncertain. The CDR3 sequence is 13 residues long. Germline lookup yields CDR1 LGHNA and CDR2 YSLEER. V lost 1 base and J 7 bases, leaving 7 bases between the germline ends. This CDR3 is CASSQVTSEKLFF. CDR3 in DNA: TGCGCCAGCAGCCAAGTTACAAGTGAAAAACTGTTTTTT.

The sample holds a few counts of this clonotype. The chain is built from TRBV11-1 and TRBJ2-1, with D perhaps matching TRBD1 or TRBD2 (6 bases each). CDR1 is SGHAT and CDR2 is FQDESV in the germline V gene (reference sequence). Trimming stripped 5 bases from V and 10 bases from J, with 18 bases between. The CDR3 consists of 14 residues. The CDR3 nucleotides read TGTGCCAGCAGCCCCGCCGGGGGCCAAGAGGAGCAGTTCTTC. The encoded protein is CASSPAGGQEEQFF.

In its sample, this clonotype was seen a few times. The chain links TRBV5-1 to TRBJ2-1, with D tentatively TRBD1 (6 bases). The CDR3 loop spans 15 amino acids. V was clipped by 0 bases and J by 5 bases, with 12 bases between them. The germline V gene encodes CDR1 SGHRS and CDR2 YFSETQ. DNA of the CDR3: TGCGCCAGCAGCTTGGTAACAGGGTATAACAATGAGCAGTTCTTC. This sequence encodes CASSLVTGYNNEQFF.

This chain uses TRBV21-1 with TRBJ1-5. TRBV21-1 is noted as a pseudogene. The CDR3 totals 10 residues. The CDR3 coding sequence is TGTGCCAGCTGCGATCAGCCCCAGCATTTT. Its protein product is CASCDQPQHF.

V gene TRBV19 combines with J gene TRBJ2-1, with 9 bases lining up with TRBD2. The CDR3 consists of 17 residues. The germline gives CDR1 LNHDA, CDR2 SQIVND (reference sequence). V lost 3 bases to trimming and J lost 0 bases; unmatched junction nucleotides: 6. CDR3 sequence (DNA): TGTGCCAGTAGTATTCATGCGACTAGCGGCTCCTACAATGAGCAGTTCTTC. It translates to CASSIHATSGSYNEQFF.

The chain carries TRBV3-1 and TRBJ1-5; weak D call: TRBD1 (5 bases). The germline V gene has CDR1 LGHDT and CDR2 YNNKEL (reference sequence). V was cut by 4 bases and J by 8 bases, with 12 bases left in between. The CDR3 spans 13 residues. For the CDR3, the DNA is TGTGCCAGCAGCCTGCGGGGGGGGAAGCCCCAGCATTTT. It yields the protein CASSLRGGKPQHF.

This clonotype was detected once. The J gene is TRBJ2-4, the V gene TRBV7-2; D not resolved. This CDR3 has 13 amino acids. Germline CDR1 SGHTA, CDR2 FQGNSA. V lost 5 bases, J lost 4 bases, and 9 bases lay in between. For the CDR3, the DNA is TGTGCCAGCAGCGGAGCAGTAAAAAACATTCAGTACTTC. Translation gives CASSGAVKNIQYF.

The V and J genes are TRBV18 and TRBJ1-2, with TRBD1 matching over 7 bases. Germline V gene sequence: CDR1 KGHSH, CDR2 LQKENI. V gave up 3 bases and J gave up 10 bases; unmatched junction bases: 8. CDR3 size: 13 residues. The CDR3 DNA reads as TGTGCCAGCTCACCGACAGGGAACGAAGTCTACACCTTC. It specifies CASSPTGNEVYTF.

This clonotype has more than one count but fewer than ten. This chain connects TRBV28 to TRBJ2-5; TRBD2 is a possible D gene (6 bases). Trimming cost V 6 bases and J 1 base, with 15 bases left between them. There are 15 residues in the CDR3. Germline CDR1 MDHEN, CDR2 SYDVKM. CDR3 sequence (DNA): TGTGCCAGCAGCCTACTAGCTTTGGGCCAAGAGACCCAGTACTTC. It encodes CASSLLALGQETQYF.

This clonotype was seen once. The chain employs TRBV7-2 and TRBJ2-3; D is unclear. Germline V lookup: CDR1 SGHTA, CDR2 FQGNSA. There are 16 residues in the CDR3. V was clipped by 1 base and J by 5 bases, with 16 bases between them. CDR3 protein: CASSLGLRIAGDTQYF. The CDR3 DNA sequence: TGTGCCAGCAGCTTAGGGTTAAGGATCGCAGGAGATACGCAGTATTTT.

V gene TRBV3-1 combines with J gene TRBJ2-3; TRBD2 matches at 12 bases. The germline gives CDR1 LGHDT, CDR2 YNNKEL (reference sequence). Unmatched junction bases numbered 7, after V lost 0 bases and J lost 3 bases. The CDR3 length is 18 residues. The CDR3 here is CASSQEPRLAGETDTQYF. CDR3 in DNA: TGTGCCAGCAGCCAAGAGCCCAGACTAGCGGGAGAAACAGATACGCAGTATTTT.

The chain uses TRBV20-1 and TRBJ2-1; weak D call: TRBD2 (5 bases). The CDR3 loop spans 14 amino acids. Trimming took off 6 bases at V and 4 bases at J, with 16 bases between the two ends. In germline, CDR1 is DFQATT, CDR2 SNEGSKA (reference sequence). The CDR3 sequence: CSARRSGLYNEQFF. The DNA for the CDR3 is TGCAGTGCCCGTCGCAGCGGCCTGTACAATGAGCAGTTCTTC.

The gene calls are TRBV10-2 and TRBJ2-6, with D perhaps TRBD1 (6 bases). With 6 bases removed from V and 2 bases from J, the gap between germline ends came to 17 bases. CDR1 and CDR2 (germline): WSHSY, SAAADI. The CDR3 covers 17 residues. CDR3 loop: CASRRGRGTPGANVLTF. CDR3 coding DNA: TGCGCCAGCAGGAGGGGCAGGGGAACTCCTGGGGCCAACGTCCTGACTTTC.

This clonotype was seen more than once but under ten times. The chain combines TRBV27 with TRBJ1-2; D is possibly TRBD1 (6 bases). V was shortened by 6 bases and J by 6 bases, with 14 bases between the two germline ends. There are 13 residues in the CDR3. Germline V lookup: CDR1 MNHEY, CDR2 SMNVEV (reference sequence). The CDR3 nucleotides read TGTGCCAGCAGCAAGGGGGACCTAGATGGCTACACCTTC. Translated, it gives CASSKGDLDGYTF.